This T cell receptor (beta chain) derives from a study of shared clonotypes between healthy human individuals. Study-wide findings and caveats: Rarefaction showed that sequencing of sorted subsets was incomplete (despite large depth). Among the subsets, naive ones generally showed larger estimated richness than memory ones.

Points on this clone: Its matching antigen is unknown.

TCRdb's copy holds only in-frame clones and misses some; the assay was immunoSEQ multiplex PCR. The sample gives about 1 million clones, more than 65% of which show up once; around 1.5% is in the top ten. CDR1 and CDR2 (germline): SGHRS, YFSETQ. V lost 4 bases, J lost 0 bases, and 9 bases stayed unmatched. The CDR3 consists of 16 residues. A CD45RA-negative memory subset and a CD45RA+ naive subset were separated from the CD4+ cells. The gene calls are TRBV5-1 and TRBJ1-1, with 7 bases aligning to TRBD1. The TCR was taken from a man younger than 35 in good health. Material for sequencing was memory CD4+ T cells sorted from blood. Subset of the sample: CD45RA-negative fraction. The CDR3 spells CASSPTGARMNTEAFF. CDR3 nucleotide sequence: TGCGCCAGCAGCCCCACAGGGGCTCGTATGAACACTGAAGCTTTCTTT.